One TCR beta chain is described in this entry. The antigen is undetermined. The CDR3 length is 14 residues. Germline CDR1 and CDR2: SGHRS and YFSETQ. UMIs accompanied the 5'RACE template switching by which TCR beta cDNA was made. Each CDR3 protein gets one entry in TCRdb, which reprocessed the 5' RACE reads and gives no DNA. Found here are some 460,000 distinct CDR3 sequences; the top ten clones hold over 1.1%. The sample originates from a study of T cells expressing NK-cell markers. Study information: The study sequenced eight donors, seven HCMV-seropositive and one seronegative. General study points: In a group of about 6 donors, dominant NKG2C+ clonotypes represented about 1.0-7.5% of CD8+ T cells.

The rearrangement uses TRBV5-1 and TRBJ2-3; TCRdb's D gene call, TRBD2, goes unchecked for lack of DNA. This clonotype was sampled from a woman aged 45-65 years in good health. The sequencing input was blood T cells: a sorted CD56 or NKG2C T cell subset, CD4+ or CD8+ T cells, or bulk PBMC T cells (not recorded which). This chain's CDR3 is CASTRAAFTDTQYF. Full variable domain (rest looked up from reference TRBV5-1 and TRBJ2-3): KAGVTQTPRYLIKTRGQQVTLSCSPISGHRSVSWYQQTPGQGLQFLFEYFSETQRNKGNFPGRFSGRQFSNSRSEMNVSTLELGDSALYLCASTRAAFTDTQYFGPGTRLTVL.